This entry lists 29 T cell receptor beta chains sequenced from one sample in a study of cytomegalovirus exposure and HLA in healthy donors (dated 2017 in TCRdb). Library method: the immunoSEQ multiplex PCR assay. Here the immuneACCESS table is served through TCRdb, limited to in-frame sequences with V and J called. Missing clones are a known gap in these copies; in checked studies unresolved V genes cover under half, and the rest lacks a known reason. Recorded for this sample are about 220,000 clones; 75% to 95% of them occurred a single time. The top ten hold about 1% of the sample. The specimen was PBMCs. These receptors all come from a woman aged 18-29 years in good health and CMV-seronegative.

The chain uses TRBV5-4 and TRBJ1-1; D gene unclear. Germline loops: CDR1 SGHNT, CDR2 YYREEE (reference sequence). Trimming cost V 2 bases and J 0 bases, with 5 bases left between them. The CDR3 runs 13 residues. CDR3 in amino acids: CASSFSVNTEAFF. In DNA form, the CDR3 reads TGTGCCAGCAGCTTCTCGGTGAACACTGAAGCTTTCTTT.

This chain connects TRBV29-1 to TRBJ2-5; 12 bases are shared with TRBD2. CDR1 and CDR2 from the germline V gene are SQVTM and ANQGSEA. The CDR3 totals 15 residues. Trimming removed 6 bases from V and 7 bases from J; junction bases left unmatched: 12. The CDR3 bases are TGCAGCGTCCCCCTAGCGGGAGGGCCTCCAGGGACCCAGTACTTC. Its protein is CSVPLAGGPPGTQYF.

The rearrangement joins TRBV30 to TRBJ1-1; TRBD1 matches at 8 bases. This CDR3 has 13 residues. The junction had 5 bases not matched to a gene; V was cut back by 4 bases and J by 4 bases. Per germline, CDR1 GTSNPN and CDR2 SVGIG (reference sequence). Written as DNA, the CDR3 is TGTGCCTGGACAGCGGACAGGGCCACTGAAGCTTTCTTT. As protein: CAWTADRATEAFF.

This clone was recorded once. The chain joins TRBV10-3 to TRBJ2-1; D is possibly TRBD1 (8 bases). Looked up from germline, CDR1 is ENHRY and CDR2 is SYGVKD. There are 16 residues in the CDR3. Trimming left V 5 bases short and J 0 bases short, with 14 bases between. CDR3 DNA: TGTGCCATCAGTCAACAGGGGGGGGTCTCCTACAATGAGCAGTTCTTC. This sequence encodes CAISQQGGVSYNEQFF.

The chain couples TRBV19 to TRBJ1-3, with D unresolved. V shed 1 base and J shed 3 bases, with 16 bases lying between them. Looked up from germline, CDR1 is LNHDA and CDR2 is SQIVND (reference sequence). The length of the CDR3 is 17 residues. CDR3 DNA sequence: TGTGCCAGTAGTATAGTTGTCGAGGCCACCGATGGAAACACCATATATTTT. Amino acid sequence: CASSIVVEATDGNTIYF.

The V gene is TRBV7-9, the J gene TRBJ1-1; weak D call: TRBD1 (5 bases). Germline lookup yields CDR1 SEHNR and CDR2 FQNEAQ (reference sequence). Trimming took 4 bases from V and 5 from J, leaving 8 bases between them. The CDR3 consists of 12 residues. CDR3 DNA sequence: TGTGCCAGCAGCTCTTCAGGGACTGAAGCTTTCTTT. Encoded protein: CASSSSGTEAFF.

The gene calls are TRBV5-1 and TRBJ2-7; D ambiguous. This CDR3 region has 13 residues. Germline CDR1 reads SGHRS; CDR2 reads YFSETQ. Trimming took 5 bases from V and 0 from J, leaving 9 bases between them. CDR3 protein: CASRSDISYEQYF. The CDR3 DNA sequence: TGCGCCAGCAGGAGTGATATCTCCTACGAGCAGTACTTC. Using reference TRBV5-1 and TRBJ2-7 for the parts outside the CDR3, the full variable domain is KAGVTQTPRYLIKTRGQQVTLSCSPISGHRSVSWYQQTPGQGLQFLFEYFSETQRNKGNFPGRFSGRQFSNSRSEMNVSTLELGDSALYLCASRSDISYEQYFGPGTRLTVT.

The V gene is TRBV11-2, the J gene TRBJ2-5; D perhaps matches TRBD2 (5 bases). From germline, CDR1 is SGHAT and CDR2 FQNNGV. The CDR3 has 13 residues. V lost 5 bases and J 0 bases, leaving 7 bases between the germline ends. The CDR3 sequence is CASSAGNQETQYF. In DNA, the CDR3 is TGTGCCAGCAGCGCCGGGAACCAAGAGACCCAGTACTTC.

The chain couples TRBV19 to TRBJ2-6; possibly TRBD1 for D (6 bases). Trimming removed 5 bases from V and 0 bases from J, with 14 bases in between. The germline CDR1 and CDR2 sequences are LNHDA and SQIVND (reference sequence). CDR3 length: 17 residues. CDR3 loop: CASSAFQGNSGANVLTF. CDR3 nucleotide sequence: TGTGCCAGTAGTGCCTTTCAGGGGAACTCTGGGGCCAACGTCCTGACTTTC.

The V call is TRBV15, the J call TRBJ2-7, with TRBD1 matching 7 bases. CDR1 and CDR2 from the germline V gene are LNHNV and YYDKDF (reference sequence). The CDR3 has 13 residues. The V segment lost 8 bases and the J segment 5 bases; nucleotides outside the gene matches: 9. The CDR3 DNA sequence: TGTGCCACCGGGACAGTCCCCCGGGACGAGCAGTACTTC. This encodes CATGTVPRDEQYF.

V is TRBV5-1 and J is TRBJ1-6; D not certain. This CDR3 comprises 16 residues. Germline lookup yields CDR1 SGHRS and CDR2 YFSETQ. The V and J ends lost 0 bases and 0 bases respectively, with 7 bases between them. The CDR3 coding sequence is TGCGCCAGCAGCTTGGGAAGGAGCTCCTATAATTCACCCCTCCACTTT. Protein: CASSLGRSSYNSPLHF.

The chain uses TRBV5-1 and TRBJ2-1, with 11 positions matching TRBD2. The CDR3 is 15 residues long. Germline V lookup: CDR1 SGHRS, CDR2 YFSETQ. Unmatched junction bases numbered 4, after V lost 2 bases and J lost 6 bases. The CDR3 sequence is CASSFTSGSFNEQFF. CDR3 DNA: TGCGCCAGCAGCTTTACTAGCGGGAGTTTCAATGAGCAGTTCTTC.

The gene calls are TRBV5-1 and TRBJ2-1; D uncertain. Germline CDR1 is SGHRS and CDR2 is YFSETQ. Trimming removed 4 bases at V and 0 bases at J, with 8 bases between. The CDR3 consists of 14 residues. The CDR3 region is CASSTPSSYNEQFF. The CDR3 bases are TGCGCCAGCAGCACGCCCAGCTCCTACAATGAGCAGTTCTTC.

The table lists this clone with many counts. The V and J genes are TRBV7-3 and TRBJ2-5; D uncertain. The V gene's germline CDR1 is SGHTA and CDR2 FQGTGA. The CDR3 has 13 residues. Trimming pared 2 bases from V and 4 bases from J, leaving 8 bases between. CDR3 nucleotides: TGTGCCAGCAGCTTAGGCCGTTCAGAGACCCAGTACTTC. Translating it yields CASSLGRSETQYF.

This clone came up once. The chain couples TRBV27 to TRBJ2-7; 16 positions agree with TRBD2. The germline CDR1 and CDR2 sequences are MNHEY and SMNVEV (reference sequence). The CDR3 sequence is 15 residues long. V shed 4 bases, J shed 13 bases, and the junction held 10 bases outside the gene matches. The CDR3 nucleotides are TGTGCCAGCAGTTCGATACCGGGACTAGCGGGAGGGGGATACTTC. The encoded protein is CASSSIPGLAGGGYF.

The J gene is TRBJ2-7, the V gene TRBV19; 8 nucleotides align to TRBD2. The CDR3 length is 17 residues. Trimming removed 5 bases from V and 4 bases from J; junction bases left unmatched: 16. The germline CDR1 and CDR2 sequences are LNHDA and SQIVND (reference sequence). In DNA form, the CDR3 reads TGTGCCAGTAGTTCCCCCGGGGGGGGGACCAGAGGTTACGAGCAGTACTTC. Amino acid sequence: CASSSPGGGTRGYEQYF.

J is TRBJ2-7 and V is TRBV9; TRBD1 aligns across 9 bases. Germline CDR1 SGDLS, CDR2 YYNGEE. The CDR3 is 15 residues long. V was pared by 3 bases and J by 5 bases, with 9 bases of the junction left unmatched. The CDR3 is CASSDRDREADEQYF. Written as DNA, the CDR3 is TGTGCCAGCAGCGACCGGGACAGGGAAGCGGACGAGCAGTACTTC.

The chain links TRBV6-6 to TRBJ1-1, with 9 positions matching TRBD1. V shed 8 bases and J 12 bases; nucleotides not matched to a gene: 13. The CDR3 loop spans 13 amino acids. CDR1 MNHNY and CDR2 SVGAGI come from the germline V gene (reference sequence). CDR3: CASRETQGASSFF. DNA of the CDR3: TGTGCCAGCCGAGAGACACAGGGGGCCTCTTCTTTCTTT.

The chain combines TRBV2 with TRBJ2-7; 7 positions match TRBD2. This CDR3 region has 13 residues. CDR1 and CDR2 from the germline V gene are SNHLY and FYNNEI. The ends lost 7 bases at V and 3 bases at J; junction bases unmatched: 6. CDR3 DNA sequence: TGTGCCAGCATGCGGGAGTCTAGCTACGAGCAGTACTTC. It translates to CASMRESSYEQYF.

This CDR3 reads CSASILDEQFF. Here the CDR3 DNA reads TGCAGTGCTAGTATACTTGATGAGCAGTTCTTC. J is TRBJ2-1 and V is TRBV20-1; D unclear. Germline CDR1 and CDR2: DFQATT and SNEGSKA (reference sequence). This CDR3 comprises 11 residues. Between the trimmed V and J ends, which lost 3 bases and 8 bases, there was a span of 8 bases.

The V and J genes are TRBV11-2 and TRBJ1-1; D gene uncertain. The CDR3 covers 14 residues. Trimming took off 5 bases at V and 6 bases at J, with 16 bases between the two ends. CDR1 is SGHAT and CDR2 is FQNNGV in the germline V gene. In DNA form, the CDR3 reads TGTGCCAGCAGCCAAACCCCCAGGCACTCTGAAGCTTTCTTT. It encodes CASSQTPRHSEAFF.

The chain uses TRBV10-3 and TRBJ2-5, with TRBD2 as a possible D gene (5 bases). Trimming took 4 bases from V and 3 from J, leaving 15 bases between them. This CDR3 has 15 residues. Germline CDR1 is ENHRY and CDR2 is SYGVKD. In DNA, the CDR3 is TGTGCCATCAGTGGATTTGCGGGTCCTAAAGAGACCCAGTACTTC. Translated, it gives CAISGFAGPKETQYF.

The CDR3 is CASSRQDLFGSGANVLTF. The CDR3 bases are TGTGCCAGCAGTAGGCAGGACTTATTCGGCTCTGGGGCCAACGTCCTGACTTTC. V gene TRBV28 combines with J gene TRBJ2-6; a possible D gene is TRBD2 (5 bases). This CDR3 spans 18 amino acids. V shed 5 bases and J shed 0 bases, with 17 bases lying between them. The germline CDR1 and CDR2 sequences are MDHEN and SYDVKM. The full variable domain, its missing parts supplied by reference TRBV28 and TRBJ2-6, is DVKVTQSSRYLVKRTGEKVFLECVQDMDHENMFWYRQDPGLGLRLIYFSYDVKMKEKGDIPEGYSVSREKKERFSLILESASTNQTSMYLCASSRQDLFGSGANVLTFGAGSRLTVL.

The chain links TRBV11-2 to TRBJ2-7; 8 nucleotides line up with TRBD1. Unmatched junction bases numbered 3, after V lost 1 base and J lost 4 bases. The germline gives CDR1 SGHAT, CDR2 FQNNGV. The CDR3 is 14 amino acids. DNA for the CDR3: TGTGCCAGCAGCTTAGTGGGACAGGTGTACGAGCAGTACTTC. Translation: CASSLVGQVYEQYF.

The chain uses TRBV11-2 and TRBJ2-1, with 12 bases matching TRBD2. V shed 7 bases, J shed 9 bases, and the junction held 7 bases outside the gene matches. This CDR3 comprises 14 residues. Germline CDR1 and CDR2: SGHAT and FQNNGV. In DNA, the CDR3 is TGTGCCAGCAACGACGGACTAGCGGGGAGTGAGCAGTTCTTC. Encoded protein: CASNDGLAGSEQFF.

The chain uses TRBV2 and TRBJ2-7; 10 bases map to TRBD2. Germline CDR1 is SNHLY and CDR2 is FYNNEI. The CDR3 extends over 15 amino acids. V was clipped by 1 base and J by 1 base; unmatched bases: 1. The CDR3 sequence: CASSEDSGGSYEQYF. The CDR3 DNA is TGTGCCAGCAGTGAAGATAGCGGGGGGTCCTACGAGCAGTACTTC.

CDR3 loop: CASSGQGLLSPLHF. The CDR3 bases are TGTGCCAGTTCCGGACAGGGGTTGTTATCACCCCTCCACTTT. The chain carries TRBV7-3 and TRBJ1-6; 9 bases agree with TRBD1. This CDR3 has 14 amino acids. The V gene end was trimmed by 9 bases and the J gene end by 10 bases; junction bases not matched to a gene: 10. In germline, CDR1 is SGHTA, CDR2 FQGTGA.

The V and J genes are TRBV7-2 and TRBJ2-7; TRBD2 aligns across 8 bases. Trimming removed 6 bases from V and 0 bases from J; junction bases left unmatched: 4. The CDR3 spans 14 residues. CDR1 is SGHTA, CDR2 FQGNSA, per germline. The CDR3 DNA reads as TGTGCCAGCAGGAAGGCGGGAGGCTCCTACGAGCAGTACTTC. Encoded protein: CASRKAGGSYEQYF.

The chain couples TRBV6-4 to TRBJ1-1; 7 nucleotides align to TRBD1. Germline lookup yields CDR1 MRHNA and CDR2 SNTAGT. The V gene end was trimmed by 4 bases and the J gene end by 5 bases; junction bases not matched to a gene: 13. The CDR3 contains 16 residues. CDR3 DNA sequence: TGTGCCAGCAGTGTCGTAGACAGGGAGATCGGAACTGAAGCTTTCTTT. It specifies CASSVVDREIGTEAFF.